The T cell receptor beta chain under discussion was sequenced for a study of OX40 agonist ivuxolimab in advanced cancers. Looking at the study overall: The drug used for patients, ivuxolimab, was an agonistic anti-OX40 (CD134) antibody. Cohort: around 86% men, mean age about 60, aged roughly 20 to 79. Two cutaneous melanoma patients and one hepatocellular carcinoma patient, three in all, had partial responses. Study-wide results and caveats: At doses 0.1 to 3.0 mg/kg, CD4+ and CD8+ clones expanded.

CDR3 length: 14 amino acids. With 0 bases removed from V and 1 base from J, the gap between germline ends came to 7 bases. Germline-derived CDR1 and CDR2 are MNHEY and SMNVEV (reference sequence). TCRdb's copy holds only in-frame clones and misses some; the assay was immunoSEQ multiplex PCR. The data hold tens of thousands of clones, with 80% to 85% observed a single time. On this clone: No antigen is known for it.

The chain joins TRBV27 to TRBJ2-7, with unresolved D. The sequenced sample was CD4+ or CD8+ T cells sorted from blood, obtained in a trial of the OX40 agonist ivuxolimab. The receptor was isolated from an adult with an advanced solid tumor such as melanoma, head and neck, liver or kidney cancer. The CDR3 spells CASSLSLGSYEQYF. DNA of the CDR3: TGTGCCAGCAGTTTATCCCTGGGGTCCTACGAGCAGTACTTC.